This is a list of T cell receptor beta chains from one sample in a study of shared clonotypes between healthy human individuals. Repertoires were generated with immunoSEQ multiplex PCR, while TCRdb's copy carries only in-frame clones and drops some. The sample holds over 300,000 clones, roughly 84% seen once. The source material was memory CD8+ T cells sorted from blood. The receptors were sampled from a man between 18 and 29 years old in good health. Both conserved end residues are part of each CDR3. The D gene is left open where the match is weak. The listing skips clone size in some rows; elsewhere it reads once, few, many or a size class.

-	TRBV28	-	TRBJ1-1	TGTGCCAGCAGTCAACGGACTGGGAGAGCTTTCTTT	CASSQRTGRAFF
-	TRBV7-9	-	TRBJ2-3	TGTGCCAGCAGCCCCCCCGCCCCCAAAGCAGATACGCAGTATTTT	CASSPPAPKADTQYF
-	TRBV6-1	-	TRBJ1-2	TGTGCCAGCAGTGAAGGGGCCTTTGGTCTCTATGGCTACACCTTC	CASSEGAFGLYGYTF
-	TRBV2	-	TRBJ2-7	TGTGCCAGCAGTGAAGGATCCCCCCCGGGCTACGAGCAGTACTTC	CASSEGSPPGYEQYF
-	TRBV5-1	-	TRBJ1-2	TGCGCCAGCAGCTTGGTCCCGGCTAACTATGGCTACACCTTC	CASSLVPANYGYTF
-	TRBV2	TRBD1	TRBJ2-7	TGTGCCATCCTTATCGGGACAGGGGCCTACGAGCAGTACTTC	CAILIGTGAYEQYF
-	TRBV5-1	-	TRBJ1-5	TGCGCCAGCAGCTTGTGGGGAAATCAGCCCCAGCATTTT	CASSLWGNQPQHF
-	TRBV30	-	TRBJ1-1	TGTGCCTGGACCCTAGGGGCGATTAACACTGAAGCTTTCTTT	CAWTLGAINTEAFF
-	TRBV28	TRBD1	TRBJ1-2	TGTGCCAGCAGTCCACCAAACCGGGACAGCAACTATGGCTACACCTTC	CASSPPNRDSNYGYTF
-	TRBV11-2	TRBD1	TRBJ2-7	TGTGCCAGCAGCTTTCACGGGACAGGGGCCTACGAGCAGTACTTC	CASSFHGTGAYEQYF
once	TRBV30	-	TRBJ1-6	TGTGCCTGGAGTTCACAGTCCTATAATTCACCCCTCCACTTT	CAWSSQSYNSPLHF
-	TRBV28	-	TRBJ1-5	TGTGCCAGCAGTAATAGCAATCAGCCCCAGCATTTT	CASSNSNQPQHF
-	TRBV27	-	TRBJ1-6	TGTGCCAGCAGCCCACTCACGGATTCACCCCTCCACTTT	CASSPLTDSPLHF
-	TRBV10-2	TRBD2	TRBJ2-7	TGCGCCAGCAGTGAAGGCGGGGGGGCCATAAACGAGCAGTACTTC	CASSEGGGAINEQYF
-	TRBV10-3	-	TRBJ1-3	TGTGCCATCAGTGACAACCCAAGGGACACCATATATTTT	CAISDNPRDTIYF
-	TRBV4-2	TRBD1	TRBJ2-7	TGTGCCAGCAGCCAAGTCCGCCCCGGGACAGGGCTCTCCTACGAGCAGTACTTC	CASSQVRPGTGLSYEQYF
-	TRBV10-3	TRBD1	TRBJ1-1	TGTGCCATCACCGCCGACAGGGCCACTGAAGCTTTCTTT	CAITADRATEAFF
-	TRBV6-5	TRBD2	TRBJ2-7	TGTGCCAGCAGTTACAAGCGGGGGGACTCCTACGAGCAGTACTTC	CASSYKRGDSYEQYF
once	TRBV13	TRBD1	TRBJ1-3	TGTGCCAGCAGCCCGGGACAGGGGGCTGGTCTGGGTGGAAACACCATATATTTT	CASSPGQGAGLGGNTIYF
-	TRBV7-9	-	TRBJ1-4	TGTGCCAGCAGCCCCTGGACCGGAGAAAAACTGTTTTTT	CASSPWTGEKLFF
once	TRBV27	-	TRBJ2-1	TGTGCCAGCAGTTTATCGGGCACACATTATCAGCAGTTCTTC	CASSLSGTHYQQFF
few	TRBV10-2	-	TRBJ1-6	TGCGCCAGCAGTGAAATCGGACCGTCGAGCTCCTATAATTCACCCCTCCACTTT	CASSEIGPSSSYNSPLHF
-	TRBV2	-	TRBJ2-1	TGTGCCAGCATCGGCGGCGACCCATCCCTATACAATGAGCAGTTCTTC	CASIGGDPSLYNEQFF
-	TRBV5-1	-	TRBJ2-1	TGCGCCAGCAGCTTGGTCGGGGGGCTATACAATGAGCAGTTCTTC	CASSLVGGLYNEQFF
-	TRBV7-2	TRBD1	TRBJ2-7	TGTGCCAGCAGCTGGGGACAGGGGCCGTGGGAGCAGTACTTC	CASSWGQGPWEQYF
-	TRBV28	-	TRBJ2-1	TGTGCCAGCAGTTTATTTAGGGGGGGTGATGAGCAGTTCTTC	CASSLFRGGDEQFF
-	TRBV28	-	TRBJ2-1	TGTGCCAGCATGGGGTCTAGGGGCCTACCGAATGAGCAGTTCTTC	CASMGSRGLPNEQFF
-	TRBV5-6	-	TRBJ1-6	TGTGCCAGCAGCTTCCACTGGGAGTTCCGTGGACCGCTTAATTCACCCCTCCACTTT	CASSFHWEFRGPLNSPLHF
-	TRBV11-3	-	TRBJ1-2	TGTGCCAGCAGCTTAGCCCCGGGTCCTAACTATGGCTACACCTTC	CASSLAPGPNYGYTF
-	TRBV19	-	TRBJ2-7	TGTGCCAGTAGTATTGTGGGGGAAACGGGCGAGCAGTACTTC	CASSIVGETGEQYF
-	TRBV19	-	TRBJ2-7	TGTGCCAGTAGTCTTACGCGGGGAACCCGGGACGAGCAGTACTTC	CASSLTRGTRDEQYF
-	TRBV7-8	-	TRBJ2-7	TGTGCCAGCAGCTTAGTTTTTGCGAACTCCTACGAGCAGTACTTC	CASSLVFANSYEQYF
-	TRBV13	TRBD2	TRBJ2-2	TGTGCCAGCAGCTTAGACAGCGGGATTGACACCGGGGAGCTGTTTTTT	CASSLDSGIDTGELFF
many	TRBV28	-	TRBJ2-7	TGTGCCAGCAGTTTGGGGCACCACTCCTACGAGCAGTACTTC	CASSLGHHSYEQYF
-	TRBV4-1	TRBD2	TRBJ2-1	TGCGCCAGCAGCCAAGGCCCGACTAGCGGGACTCATGAGCAGTTCTTC	CASSQGPTSGTHEQFF
-	TRBV30	-	TRBJ1-1	TGTGCCTGGAGTCCGTTGGGGAACACTGAAGCTTTCTTT	CAWSPLGNTEAFF
-	TRBV2	TRBD1	TRBJ1-4	TGTGCCAGCAGCGACAGGGATAATGAAAAACTGTTTTTT	CASSDRDNEKLFF
-	TRBV27	-	TRBJ2-7	TGTGCCAGCAGTTCGGACCAGGACTACGAGCAGTACTTC	CASSSDQDYEQYF
-	TRBV13	-	TRBJ2-7	TGTGCCAGCAGCTACCGCCACAGGTGGGGCGAGCAGTACTTC	CASSYRHRWGEQYF
-	TRBV28	-	TRBJ2-7	TGTGCCAGCAGTTTTGAGGGGACGGGTTACGAGCAGTACTTC	CASSFEGTGYEQYF
-	TRBV7-9	-	TRBJ2-3	TGTGCCACCCCCCGGGACCGCCAAGAAGATACGCAGTATTTT	CATPRDRQEDTQYF
-	TRBV7-2	-	TRBJ1-5	TGTGCCAGCAGCCAACACCCGGCAAATCAGCCCCAGCATTTT	CASSQHPANQPQHF
once	TRBV7-9	TRBD1	TRBJ1-4	TGTGCCAGCAGCCAACAGGGGACTAATGAAAAACTGTTTTTT	CASSQQGTNEKLFF
-	TRBV11-2	-	TRBJ2-7	TGTGCCAGCAGCTTAGATCTTGACTATAGCTCCTACGAGCAGTACTTC	CASSLDLDYSSYEQYF
-	TRBV2	TRBD2	TRBJ2-7	TGTGCCAGCATCGGGACTAGCGGGCGATTTGAGCAGTACTTC	CASIGTSGRFEQYF
-	TRBV2	TRBD1	TRBJ1-1	TGTGCCAGCAGTGCTAAATGGACAGGGGCGTTTAACACTGAAGCTTTCTTT	CASSAKWTGAFNTEAFF
-	TRBV7-9	TRBD1	TRBJ2-5	TGTGCCAGCAGCTTCCCGAAGACAGGGGGCGCTGAGACCCAGTACTTC	CASSFPKTGGAETQYF
-	TRBV7-6	TRBD2	TRBJ2-3	TGTGCCAGCAGCCCGGGACTAGCGGGAGGGCCGGGCACAGATACGCAGTATTTT	CASSPGLAGGPGTDTQYF
many	TRBV7-3	-	TRBJ1-1	TGTGCCAGCAGCTTAATTGCAGGCACTGAAGCTTTCTTT	CASSLIAGTEAFF
-	TRBV6-5	-	TRBJ1-1	TGTGCCAGCAGTTACTCCGGGTTCACTGAAGCTTTCTTT	CASSYSGFTEAFF
-	TRBV29-1	TRBD1	TRBJ1-1	TGCAGCGTTGGACAGGGCCATAGGACTGAAGCTTTCTTT	CSVGQGHRTEAFF
-	TRBV15	-	TRBJ2-1	TGTGCCACCAATATTAGGGGGAGTGATGAGCAGTTCTTC	CATNIRGSDEQFF
-	TRBV30	-	TRBJ2-5	TGTGCCTGGAGTATTGGGTCCGCAGGAGAGACCCAGTACTTC	CAWSIGSAGETQYF
-	TRBV5-1	-	TRBJ2-7	TGCGCCAGCAGCTTCCGGGACAATTCCTACGAGCAGTACTTC	CASSFRDNSYEQYF
-	TRBV5-1	TRBD1	TRBJ2-7	TGCGCCAGCAGCCCTGGGGACAGCTACGAGCAGTACTTC	CASSPGDSYEQYF
-	TRBV5-6	-	TRBJ1-4	TGTGCCAGCAGCTACTGGGGCGAAAAACTGTTTTTT	CASSYWGEKLFF
once	TRBV9	TRBD1	TRBJ2-7	TGTGCCAGCAGCCCAAGCAACAGGGGATCCTACGAGCAGTACTTC	CASSPSNRGSYEQYF
-	TRBV2	-	TRBJ2-3	TGTGCCAGCAGCTACCGGGAGCCCAGCACAGATACGCAGTATTTT	CASSYREPSTDTQYF
-	TRBV27	-	TRBJ2-7	TGTGCCAGCAGTCCGCAGCGAAATACGCCATCCTACGAGCAGTACTTC	CASSPQRNTPSYEQYF
-	TRBV28	-	TRBJ2-1	TGTGCCAGCAGCCCACCCCGGGACACTTACAATGAGCAGTTCTTC	CASSPPRDTYNEQFF